This T cell receptor beta chain originates from a study of blood T cell repertoires in COVID-19. For the study at large: Samples taken during acute and convalescent COVID-19 were collected in the United States, Italy and Spain. PBMCs, B-cell-depleted T cells, or T cells provided the cDNA or gDNA that made up the material.

This CDR3 is built from 16 residues. The germline V gene has CDR1 LGHDT and CDR2 YNNKEL (reference sequence). Trimming cost V 4 bases and J 4 bases; bases outside gene matches: 8. Under the authors' procedure: Estimation of nucleated cell counts relied on the amplification of reference gene primers. Clones were read by immunoSEQ multiplex PCR, and TCRdb kept only the in-frame ones, dropping some. The V and J calls and clone size come from that table; D and trimming were worked out from the DNA. The profile shows 200,000 or so clones, more than 65% of them singletons. The sequenced sample consisted of peripheral blood. This chain joins TRBV3-1 (or the pseudogene TRBV3-2) and TRBJ2-7; TRBD2 agrees at 12 bases. This clonotype was obtained from a man aged 35 to 55 who had recovered from COVID-19. As DNA, the CDR3 is TGTGCCAGCAGCCCGTCCTCTAGCGGGGGGGAGTACGAGCAGTACTTC. Amino acid sequence: CASSPSSSGGEYEQYF.